This T cell receptor (beta chain) was obtained from a study of blood T cells in healthy people across ages (dated by TCRdb to the mid-2010s). Study-level background: In model experiments, template switching captured roughly one uniquely barcoded TCR beta cDNA molecule for every two T cells. Four age groups were formed from the donors: young (average approximately 17 years), middle-aged (around 39), aged (62) and long-lived (around 82). Age-related changes in TCR beta repertoire diversity were measured in the study by deep sequencing normalized with unique cDNA molecular identifiers. To avoid experimental bias, donors of different ages were spread randomly across the sequencing lanes. Two additional independent replicas of 1 million unique cDNA reads from the same blood draw were analyzed for two donors (one aged 18 to 29 and one aged 80 or older).

Broad study findings and their caveats: Compared with the aged group, the long-lived group had more naive CD4+ T cells, fewer expanded clones and increased TCR diversity, suggesting age selection. The percentage of naive T cells measured by flow cytometry correlated strongly with observed TCR beta diversity. Because donor CMV infection status was unknown, age-related changes in expanded clonotypes were potentially confounded. Since profiling was done on bulk unsorted PBMCs, naive and antigen-experienced compartments could not be conclusively compared. Observed TCR beta diversity per million T cells fell roughly linearly with age, and a significant reduction was already apparent by age roughly 40. Estimates of total diversity based on one million sequenced T cells were regarded as lower bounds and as underestimates.

About this clonotype: Its antigen target is currently unknown. Base qualities are not at hand, and no much larger clone is one base apart.

The roughly 38 donors, aged about 6 to 95 years, were systemically healthy Caucasian individuals from Russia. Roughly 11 milliliters of peripheral blood were drawn from each donor into EDTA-treated Vacutainer tubes. Ficoll-Paque density-gradient centrifugation was used to isolate PBMCs, with at least 6.5 million per sample. Total RNA, at least 5.5 micrograms per sample, was extracted from PBMCs with Trizol reagent. For every donor, an aliquot of PBMCs went through flow cytometry to measure the percentages of naive CD45RAhigh/CD27high T cells. Libraries were prepared through 5' RACE. Sequencing instrument: Illumina HiSeq 2500. A second 7 to 11 cycle PCR used a sample-barcoded 5' primer and a J-beta primer mix. Each TCR beta cDNA molecule received a unique molecular identifier from a template-switch 5' adaptor carrying 12 random nucleotides. Each sample yielded at least 2.5 million CDR3-containing paired-end reads. The Mint cDNA synthesis kit, primed by a TRBC-specific oligonucleotide, was used to synthesize first-strand cDNA from all RNA. After uracil-DNA glycosylase treatment, a first 18-cycle PCR used universal primers M1SS and BC2_uni_R on all cDNA. As for the original processing: Normalization of each sample was performed by random selection of 1 million high-quality reads, each carrying a distinct molecular identifier. Reads with shared molecular identifiers were discarded instead of being binned into consensus sequences. MiTCR, run with a Q25 quality threshold and the strictest error-elimination algorithm, handled CDR3 identification, clonotype clustering and error correction. A nonparametric unseen species model with Euler transformation was used to estimate lower-bound total TCR beta diversity. The public reads were reanalyzed by TCRdb: fastp trimming at Q25, MiXCR alignment, in-frame beta chains only. Rows matching on CDR3 protein sequence are summarized as one entry with the most common DNA and genes. TCRdb's processing, not the study's, gives the V and J calls here. The sample table records roughly 2 million distinct CDR3 sequences; approximately 50% of these occur just once. In total, the top ten clones hold less than 2.5% of the sample.

The sequence was collected from a woman aged 35 to 49 in good health. Sequencing input: blood.

The CDR3 protein: CSAYSADKGTDTQYF. The base sequence is TGCAGTGCTTACTCTGCGGACAAGGGCACAGATACGCAGTATTTT. The chain is encoded by TRBV20-1 joined to TRBJ2-3; TRBD1 is a weak D gene call, 5 bases matching. V and J lose 5 bases and 1 base, and a span of 16 bases separates them. Via the germline V gene (reference sequence), CDR1 is DFQATT and CDR2 SNEGSKA. Measured from the cysteine to the phenylalanine, the CDR3 is 15 residues long. The read is trimmed to its CDR3 DNA, 45 bases read in frame from base 1.